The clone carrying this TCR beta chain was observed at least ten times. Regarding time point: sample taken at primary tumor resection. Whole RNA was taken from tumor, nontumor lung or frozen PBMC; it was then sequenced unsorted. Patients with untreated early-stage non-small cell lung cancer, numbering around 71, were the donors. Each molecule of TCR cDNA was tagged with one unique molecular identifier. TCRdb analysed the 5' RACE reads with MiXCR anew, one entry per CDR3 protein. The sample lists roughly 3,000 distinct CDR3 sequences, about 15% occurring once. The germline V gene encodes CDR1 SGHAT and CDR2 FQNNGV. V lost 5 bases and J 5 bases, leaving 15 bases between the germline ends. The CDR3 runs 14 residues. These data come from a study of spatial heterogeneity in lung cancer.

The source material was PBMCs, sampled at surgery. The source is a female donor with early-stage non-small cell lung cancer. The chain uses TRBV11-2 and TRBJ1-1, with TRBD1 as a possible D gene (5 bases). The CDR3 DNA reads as TGTGCCAGCAGCACCCGACAGTCCAGAACTGAAGCTTTCTTT. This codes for CASSTRQSRTEAFF.